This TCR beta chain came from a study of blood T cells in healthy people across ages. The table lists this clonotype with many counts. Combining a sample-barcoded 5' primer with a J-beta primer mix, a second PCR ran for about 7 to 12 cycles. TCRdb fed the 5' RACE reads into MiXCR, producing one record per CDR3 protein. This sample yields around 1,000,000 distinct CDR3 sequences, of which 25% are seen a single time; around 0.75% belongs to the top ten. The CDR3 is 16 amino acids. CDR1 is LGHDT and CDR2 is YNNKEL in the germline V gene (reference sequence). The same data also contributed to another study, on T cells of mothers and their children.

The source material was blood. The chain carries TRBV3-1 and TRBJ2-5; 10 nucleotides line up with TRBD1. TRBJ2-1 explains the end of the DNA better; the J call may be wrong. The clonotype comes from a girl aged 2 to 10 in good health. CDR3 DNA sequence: TGTGCCAGCAGCCAAGAGGGGACAGGGGTCTACAATGAGCAGTTCTTC. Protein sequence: CASSQEGTGVYNEQFF.